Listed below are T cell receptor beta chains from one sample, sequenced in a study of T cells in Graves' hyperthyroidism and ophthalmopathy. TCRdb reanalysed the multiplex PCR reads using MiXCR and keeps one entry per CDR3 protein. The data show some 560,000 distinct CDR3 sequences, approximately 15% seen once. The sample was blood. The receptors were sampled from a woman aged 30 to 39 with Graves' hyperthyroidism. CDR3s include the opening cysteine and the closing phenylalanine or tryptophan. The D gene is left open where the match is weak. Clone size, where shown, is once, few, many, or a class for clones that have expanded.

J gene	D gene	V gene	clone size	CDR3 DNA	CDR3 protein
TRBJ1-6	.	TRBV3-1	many	TGTGCCAGCAGCCAAAGACCGTCACCCCTCCACTTT	CASSQRPSPLHF
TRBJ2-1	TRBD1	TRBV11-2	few	TGTGCCAGCAGCTCAGGGGACAGGTTGTTTCATGAGCAGTTCTTC	CASSSGDRLFHEQFF
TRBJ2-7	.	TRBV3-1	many	TGTGCCAGCAGCCCCGAGCCGGGACTCGACTCCTACGAGCAGTACTTC	CASSPEPGLDSYEQYF
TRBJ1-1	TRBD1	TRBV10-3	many	TGTGCCATCAGTGACCCTGGACAGGGGAACACTGAAGCTTTCTTT	CAISDPGQGNTEAFF
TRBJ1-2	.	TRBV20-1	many	TGCAGTGCCGGGCCAGGAAGGACCGGCTATGGCTACACCTTC	CSAGPGRTGYGYTF
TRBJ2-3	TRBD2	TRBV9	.	TGTGCCAGCAGCCCTCGGGGACTAGCCCCTACCGCGCAGTATTTT	CASSPRGLAPTAQYF
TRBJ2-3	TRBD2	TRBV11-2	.	TGTGCCAGCAGCTTAGTCCGGGGGGGCAGCACAGATACGCAGTATTTT	CASSLVRGGSTDTQYF
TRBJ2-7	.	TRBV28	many	TGTGCCAGCAGGTACGGTCCCGCTAGCGAGCAGTACTTC	CASRYGPASEQYF
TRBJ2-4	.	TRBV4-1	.	TGCGCCAGCAGCCATCAACTGGTCGTGTCGGACATTCAGTACTTC	CASSHQLVVSDIQYF
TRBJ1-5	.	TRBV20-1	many	TGCAGTGCTGGAAGAGGACAGCTATCGCCCCAGCATTTT	CSAGRGQLSPQHF
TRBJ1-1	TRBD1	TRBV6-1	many	TGTGCCAGCAGTGGCGACAGGGGAGGGATTTTAATGAACACTGAAGCTTTCTTT	CASSGDRGGILMNTEAFF
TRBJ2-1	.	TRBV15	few	TGTGCCACCAGCACCTCTTTGGGGCCACACAATGAGCAGTTCTTC	CATSTSLGPHNEQFF
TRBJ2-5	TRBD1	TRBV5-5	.	TGTGCCAGCAGCAAGGGGACAGATCCCCTTCTGGAGACCCAGTACTTC	CASSKGTDPLLETQYF
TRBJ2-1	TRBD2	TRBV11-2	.	TGTGCCAGCAGCCATATTGGGGGGGGTAGCGGGCCCAACTCCTACAATGAGCAGTTCTTC	CASSHIGGGSGPNSYNEQFF
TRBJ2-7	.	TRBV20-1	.	TGCAGTGCAAGGGCCCAAGGGCTCCCCTACGAGCAGTACTTC	CSARAQGLPYEQYF
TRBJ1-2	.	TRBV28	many	TGTGCCAGCAGTTTGATTAACTATGGCTACACCTTC	CASSLINYGYTF
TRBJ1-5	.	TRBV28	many	TGTGCCAGCAGTTGGGGAGGGATGAGCAATCAGCCCCAGCATTTT	CASSWGGMSNQPQHF
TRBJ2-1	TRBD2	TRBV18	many	TGTGCCAGCTCACCAGTGGGGGAGGGCCTCCATGAGCAGTTCTTC	CASSPVGEGLHEQFF
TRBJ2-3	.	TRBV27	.	TGTGCCAGCAGTCACCACCGCACAGATACGCAGTATTTT	CASSHHRTDTQYF
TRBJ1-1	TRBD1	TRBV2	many	TGTGCCAGCAGCAGACGGGGACAGTCGAACACTGAAGCTTTCTTT	CASSRRGQSNTEAFF
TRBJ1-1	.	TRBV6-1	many	TGTGCCAGCAGTGAATTCTCACTAGCTGAAGCTTTCTTT	CASSEFSLAEAFF
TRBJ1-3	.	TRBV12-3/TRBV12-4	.	.	CASSSSGQGGNTIYF
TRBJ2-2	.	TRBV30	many	TGTGCCTGGAGTGGGTCCGGGGAGCTGTTTTTT	CAWSGSGELFF
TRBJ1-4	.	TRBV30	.	TGTGCCTGGAGTCGAGGCGCGGGGTTGACTAATGAAAAACTGTTTTTT	CAWSRGAGLTNEKLFF
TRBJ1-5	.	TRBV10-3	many	TGTGCCATCGCCCCCGGCCGGGATGGCCTGGGGTTGGTGCCCCAGCATTTT	CAIAPGRDGLGLVPQHF
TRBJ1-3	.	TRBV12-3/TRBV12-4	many	TGTGCCAGCAGTTTAGCATGGGCTTCCTCTGGAAACACCATATATTTT	CASSLAWASSGNTIYF
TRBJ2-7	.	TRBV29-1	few	TGCAGCGTCCCAGGACGGGAAGAGAACGAGCAGTACTTC	CSVPGREENEQYF
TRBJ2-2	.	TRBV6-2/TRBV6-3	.	TGTGCCAGCAGTTATCCGGGACACCCCTTTCTCTCACAAGACAACACCGGGGAGCTGTTTTTT	CASSYPGHPFLSQDNTGELFF
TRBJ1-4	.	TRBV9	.	TGTGCCAGCAGCGTAGAGGGGTCGGAGACAAATGAAAAACTGTTTTTT	CASSVEGSETNEKLFF
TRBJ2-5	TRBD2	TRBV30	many	TGTGCCTGGAGTATGACGGGAGGTGCTCAAGAGACCCAGTACTTC	CAWSMTGGAQETQYF
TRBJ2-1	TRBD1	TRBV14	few	TGTGCCAGCAGCAGGGGACAGAGCTACAATGAGCAGTTCTTC	CASSRGQSYNEQFF
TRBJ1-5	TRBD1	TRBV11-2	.	TGTGCCAGCAGTCCCGGACAGGCAAATCAGCCCCGGCATTTT	CASSPGQANQPRHF
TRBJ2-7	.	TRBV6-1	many	TGTGCCACCACGCCGGCAGGCGGGAACTACAACGAGCAGTACTTC	CATTPAGGNYNEQYF
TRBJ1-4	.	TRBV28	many	TGTGCCAGCAGTTTACCCAGGCCTAATGAAAAACTGTTTTTT	CASSLPRPNEKLFF
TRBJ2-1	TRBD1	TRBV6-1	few	TGTGCCAGCGGGAGACAGGGGCGGAATGAGCAGTTCTTC	CASGRQGRNEQFF
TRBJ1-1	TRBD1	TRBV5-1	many	TGCGCCAGCAGCAACGGACAGGGAGGAGGAACTGAAGCTTTCTTT	CASSNGQGGGTEAFF
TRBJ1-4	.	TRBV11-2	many	TGTGCCAGCAGCTTAGGGGTTTCATTTGAAAAACTGTTTTTT	CASSLGVSFEKLFF
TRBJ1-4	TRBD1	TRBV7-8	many	TGTGCCAGCAGCCCCGGGACAGGGGTAAATGAAAAACTGTTTTTT	CASSPGTGVNEKLFF
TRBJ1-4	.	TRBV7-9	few	TGTGCCAGCAGCTTTGGGTTTGGTGAAAAACTGTTTTTT	CASSFGFGEKLFF
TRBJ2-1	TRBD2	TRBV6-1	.	TGTGCCAGCAGTAATAGCGGGAGGGGCTACAATGAGCAGTTCTTC	CASSNSGRGYNEQFF
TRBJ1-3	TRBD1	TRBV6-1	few	TGTGCCAGCAGTGAAACGCGACAGGGGGCGACTGGAAACACCATATATTTT	CASSETRQGATGNTIYF
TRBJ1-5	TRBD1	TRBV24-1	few	TGTGCCACCAGTTACAGGGGGCGTCGGATATATAGCAATCAGCCCCAGCATTTT	CATSYRGRRIYSNQPQHF
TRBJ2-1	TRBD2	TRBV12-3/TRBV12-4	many	TGTGCCAGCAGCCCCCGCGGCGGGGGCTCCTACAATGAGCAGTTCTTC	CASSPRGGGSYNEQFF
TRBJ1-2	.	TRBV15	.	TGTGCCACCAGCAGAGCCCGACAGAGCTGGCACACCTTC	CATSRARQSWHTF
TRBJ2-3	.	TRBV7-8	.	TGTGCCAGCAGCTCCATTCCAGGGATACAGCAGTATTTT	CASSSIPGIQQYF
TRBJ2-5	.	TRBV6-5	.	TGTGCCAGCAGTTACTCCGGTTTCGGGGAGACCCAGTACTTC	CASSYSGFGETQYF
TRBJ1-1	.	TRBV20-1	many	TGCAGTGCGGGGGACGGGAAGAGGACTGAAGCTTTCTTT	CSAGDGKRTEAFF
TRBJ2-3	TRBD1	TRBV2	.	TGTGCCAGCAACACCAGGACAGGGGGCGCGGTGGCAGATACGCAGTATTTT	CASNTRTGGAVADTQYF
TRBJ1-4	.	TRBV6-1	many	TGTGCCAGCACCACGATCCAGGTTAATGAAAAACTGTTTTTT	CASTTIQVNEKLFF
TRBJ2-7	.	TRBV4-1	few	TGCGCCAGCAGCCACGCTGTGGGGGGCTACGAGCAGTACTTC	CASSHAVGGYEQYF
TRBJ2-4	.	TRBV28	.	TGTGCCAGCAGTTCTTCCGGGTATGCCAAAAACATTCAGTACTTC	CASSSSGYAKNIQYF
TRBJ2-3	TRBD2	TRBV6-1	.	TGTGCCAGCAGTCGGGTGCCTGGGACGGGAGGGCTAGGAGATACGCAGTATTTT	CASSRVPGTGGLGDTQYF
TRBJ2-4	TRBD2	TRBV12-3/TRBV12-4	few	TGTGCCAGCAGTCCCCTTAGCGGGAGGTCTAAAAACATTCAGTACTTC	CASSPLSGRSKNIQYF
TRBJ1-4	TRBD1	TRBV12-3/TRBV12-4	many	TGTGCCAGCAGTTTACGACAGGGGGGTGAAAAACTGTTTTTT	CASSLRQGGEKLFF